This record covers a single T cell receptor beta chain. This sample includes further DNA sequences coding for the same CDR3. The entry originates in a study of blood T cell repertoires in COVID-19. Study as a whole: Samples representing acute and convalescent COVID-19 were sourced from the United States, Italy and Spain.

Some clones are missing from TCRdb's copy, which holds only in-frame ones; the method was immunoSEQ multiplex PCR. The sample has about 140,000 clones; about 80% are singletons. Germline CDR1 and CDR2: SNHLY and FYNNEI. V lost 4 bases to trimming and J lost 5 bases; unmatched junction nucleotides: 9. The CDR3 runs 15 residues. The sample taken for sequencing was peripheral blood. The J gene is TRBJ2-7, the V gene TRBV2, with 9 bases identical to TRBD2. This TCR came from a human donor in a cohort sampled during active COVID-19. The CDR3: CASSALAGFVNEQYF. Written as DNA, the CDR3 is TGTGCCAGCAGTGCTCTAGCGGGGTTCGTCAACGAGCAGTACTTC.